Below are 18 T cell receptor beta chains sequenced from a single sample in a study of vaccination effects on CD4 cells after COVID-19 (dated 2022 in TCRdb). Their recognized antigens are unknown. To identify antigen-specific CD4+ T cell clonotypes by their expansion, the ViraFEST assay first stimulated PBMC with viral peptide pools and then applied TCR sequencing. After around 10 days of culture, CD4+ T cells were isolated with the EasySep CD4+ T cell isolation kit. Negative nucleocapsid antibody results before and after vaccination confirmed that the healthy vaccine recipients had no prior SARS-CoV-2 infection. Library generation was performed with the immunoSEQ multiplex PCR assay. This is the immuneACCESS table as TCRdb keeps it, with only in-frame sequences that have V and J called. A part of the clones is gone; compared with another copy, unresolved V genes explain less than half, and the rest is unexplained. The sample records tens of thousands of clones, 73% of which are singletons. 5% of the sample belongs to the ten largest clones.

The sequences come from CD4+ T cells from PBMCs cultured with SARS-CoV-2 spike peptides, collected before COVID-19 vaccination. The intended sense of this specimen's cell subset or site label: SARS-CoV-2 spike overlapping peptide pool stimulation. All receptors derive from a human donor who received a COVID-19 vaccine.

The CDR3 loop is CASSERRNTGELFF. In DNA, the CDR3 is TGTGCCAGCAGTGAGCGAAGGAACACCGGGGAGCTGTTTTTT. The gene calls are TRBV6-4 and TRBJ2-2; D gene unclear. The CDR3 is 14 residues long. The germline CDR1 and CDR2 sequences are MRHNA and SNTAGT. The V end was cut by 3 bases, the J end by 1 base, with 6 bases between.

V and J are TRBV12-5 and TRBJ2-7, with D maybe TRBD1 (5 bases). With 4 bases removed from V and 4 bases from J, the gap between germline ends came to 8 bases. There are 12 residues in the CDR3. CDR1 is LGHNT, CDR2 FRNRAP, per germline. The CDR3 sequence: CASGSQEYEQYF. CDR3 nucleotides: TGTGCTAGTGGTTCACAGGAGTACGAGCAGTACTTC. The full variable domain, rest sourced from reference TRBV12-5 and TRBJ2-7, is DARVTQTPRHKVTEMGQEVTMRCQPILGHNTVFWYRQTMMQGLELLAYFRNRAPLDDSGMPKDRFSAEMPDATLATLKIQPSEPRDSAVYFCASGSQEYEQYFGPGTRLTVT.

This clone came up a few times. V gene TRBV5-1 combines with J gene TRBJ2-3; D is possibly TRBD2 (7 bases). The CDR3 is 16 amino acids. V was pared by 1 base and J by 5 bases, with 17 bases between. Per the germline V gene, CDR1 is SGHRS and CDR2 is YFSETQ. CDR3 amino acids: CASSLRGGANGDTQYF. The CDR3 coding sequence is TGCGCCAGCAGCTTGAGGGGGGGCGCGAATGGAGATACGCAGTATTTT.

This clone has a handful of counts. The chain combines TRBV19 with TRBJ2-7; the D call may be TRBD1 or TRBD2 (5 bases each). Germline-derived CDR1 and CDR2 are LNHDA and SQIVND (reference sequence). V was clipped by 5 bases and J by 2 bases, with 16 bases between them. The CDR3 contains 15 residues. CDR3 loop: CASSPSRDGAYEQYF. CDR3 DNA: TGTGCCAGTAGTCCAAGCCGGGACGGAGCCTACGAGCAGTACTTC.

The chain joins TRBV18 to TRBJ1-2, with a tentative D call TRBD1 (5 bases). V lost 3 bases and J lost 1, with 15 bases in between. The germline V gene encodes CDR1 KGHSH and CDR2 LQKENI. There are 16 residues in the CDR3. The CDR3: CASSPLGTYNNYGYTF. Here the CDR3 DNA reads TGTGCCAGCTCACCTCTTGGGACCTACAATAACTATGGCTACACCTTC.

This clone was observed once. The CDR3 sequence is CASSYRTDYGYTF. The CDR3 nucleotides are TGCGCCAGCAGCTATAGGACAGACTATGGCTACACCTTC. The V and J genes are TRBV5-1 and TRBJ1-2, with a possible D match to TRBD1 (6 bases). The CDR3 spans 13 residues. Between the trimmed V and J ends, which lost 3 bases and 3 bases, there was a span of 9 bases. The germline CDR1 and CDR2 sequences are SGHRS and YFSETQ.

The rearrangement links TRBV5-1 to TRBJ2-2; 8 nucleotides match TRBD2. The CDR3 covers 16 residues. V trimming: 0 bases; J trimming: 4 bases; junction bases outside the gene matches: 5. CDR1 and CDR2 (germline): SGHRS, YFSETQ. CDR3 bases: TGCGCCAGCAGCTTGGCCGGGACTAGAAGCACCGGGGAGCTGTTTTTT. Protein product: CASSLAGTRSTGELFF. Complete variable domain (other parts from reference TRBV5-1 and TRBJ2-2): KAGVTQTPRYLIKTRGQQVTLSCSPISGHRSVSWYQQTPGQGLQFLFEYFSETQRNKGNFPGRFSGRQFSNSRSEMNVSTLELGDSALYLCASSLAGTRSTGELFFGEGSRLTVL.

J is TRBJ2-1 and V is TRBV5-1; D might be TRBD2 (7 bases). Germline CDR1 is SGHRS and CDR2 is YFSETQ. The CDR3 is made up of 16 amino acids. The V and J ends lost 0 bases and 3 bases respectively, with 13 bases between them. This chain's CDR3 is CASSLEGGAVYNEQFF. The CDR3 DNA reads TGCGCCAGCAGCTTGGAGGGGGGGGCCGTCTACAATGAGCAGTTCTTC.

There are a few counts of this clone. The rearrangement joins TRBV14 to TRBJ1-2, with 7 bases matching TRBD1. CDR3 length: 12 residues. Trimming cost V 4 bases and J 5 bases; bases outside gene matches: 1. CDR1 and CDR2 from the germline V gene are SGHDN and FVKESK. The CDR3 DNA reads as TGTGCCAGCAGCCTGGGACAGTATGGCTACACCTTC. Protein product: CASSLGQYGYTF.

V and J are TRBV2 and TRBJ1-5, with D possibly matching TRBD1 (6 bases). From germline, CDR1 is SNHLY and CDR2 FYNNEI. V shed 7 bases and J shed 4 bases, with 14 bases lying between them. CDR3 length: 14 residues. Written as DNA, the CDR3 is TGTGCCAGCAACACCGGGACACGTAATCAGCCCCAGCATTTT. Residues: CASNTGTRNQPQHF.

J is TRBJ2-3 and V is TRBV6-4; D may correspond to TRBD1 or TRBD2 (5 bases each). CDR1 and CDR2 from the germline V gene are MRHNA and SNTAGT. V was trimmed by 8 bases and J by 2 bases, leaving 14 bases between them. The CDR3 is 14 amino acids. For the CDR3, the DNA is TGTGCCAGCGCCGCTGGGGGATCCACAGATACGCAGTATTTT. Protein: CASAAGGSTDTQYF.

The CDR3 DNA sequence: TGTGCCAGCAGTGGAAAGCCGGGACAGGGAAGGGGCAATCAGCCCCAGCATTTT. Protein: CASSGKPGQGRGNQPQHF. This chain uses TRBV6-1 with TRBJ1-5; TRBD1 matches at 9 bases. There are 18 residues in the CDR3. With 4 bases clipped from V and 2 bases from J, the junction kept 12 bases outside the gene matches. Germline V gives CDR1 MNHNS, CDR2 SASEGT.

This chain links TRBV6-4 with TRBJ1-1; the D is unclear. The CDR3 length is 12 residues. In germline, CDR1 is MRHNA, CDR2 SNTAGT. V was trimmed by 10 bases and J by 3 bases, leaving 12 bases between them. CDR3 nucleotide sequence: TGTGCCACCAAGGACGGTGACACTGAAGCTTTCTTT. This gives the protein CATKDGDTEAFF.

V gene TRBV5-1 combines with J gene TRBJ2-3, with a tentative D call TRBD2 (5 bases). This CDR3 has 12 residues. In germline, CDR1 is SGHRS, CDR2 YFSETQ. Trimming removed 4 bases at V and 2 bases at J, with 5 bases between. CDR3 loop: CASSRDTDTQYF. The CDR3 bases are TGCGCCAGCAGCCGGGACACAGATACGCAGTATTTT.

CDR3 nucleotide sequence: TGCGCCAGCAGTGAGGCAGGGCTATCCTATAATTCACCCCTCCACTTT. Its translation: CASSEAGLSYNSPLHF. This chain uses TRBV10-2 with TRBJ1-6; possible D gene TRBD1, 5 bases. Trimming pared 2 bases from V and 1 base from J, leaving 9 bases between. The length of the CDR3 is 16 residues. Germline V gene lookup returns CDR1 WSHSY and CDR2 SAAADI.

This clone has a single count. In DNA, the CDR3 is TGTGCCAGCAGTCTCCTAAGCGGGAGCTCCTACGAGCAGTACTTC. Protein sequence: CASSLLSGSSYEQYF. The gene calls are TRBV3-1 (or the pseudogene TRBV3-2) and TRBJ2-7; TRBD2 matches 8 bases. V dropped 6 bases and J dropped 0; count of bases not matched to a gene: 7. The CDR3 extends over 15 amino acids. The germline V gene has CDR1 LGHDT and CDR2 YNNKEL (reference sequence).

The chain couples TRBV19 to TRBJ1-1, with D unresolved. There are 13 residues in the CDR3. Per the germline V gene, CDR1 is LNHDA and CDR2 is SQIVND (reference sequence). Trimming left V 8 bases short and J 4 bases short, with 14 bases between. The CDR3 loop reads CASGRREGTEAFF. CDR3 DNA: TGTGCCAGTGGACGACGAGAGGGCACTGAAGCTTTCTTT.

The genes are TRBV28 and TRBJ2-7, with D possibly matching TRBD2 (6 bases). This CDR3 has 12 residues. The V gene lost 8 bases and the J gene lost 5 bases, with 13 bases spanning the gap. Germline lookup yields CDR1 MDHEN and CDR2 SYDVKM. CDR3 bases: TGTGCCAGCCGCGGGACTGTAAACGAGCAGTACTTC. Translation: CASRGTVNEQYF.